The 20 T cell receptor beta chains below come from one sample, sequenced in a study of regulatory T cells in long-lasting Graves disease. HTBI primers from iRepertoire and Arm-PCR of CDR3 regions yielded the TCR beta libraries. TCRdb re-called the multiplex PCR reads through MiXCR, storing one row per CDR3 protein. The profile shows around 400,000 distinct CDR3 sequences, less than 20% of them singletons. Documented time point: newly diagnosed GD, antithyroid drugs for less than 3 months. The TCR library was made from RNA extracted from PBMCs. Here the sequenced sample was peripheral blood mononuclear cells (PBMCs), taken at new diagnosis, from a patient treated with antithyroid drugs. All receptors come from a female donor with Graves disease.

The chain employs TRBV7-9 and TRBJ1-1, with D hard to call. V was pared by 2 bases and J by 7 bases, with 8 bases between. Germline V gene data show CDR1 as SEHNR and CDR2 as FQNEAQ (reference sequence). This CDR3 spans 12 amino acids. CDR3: CASSLREGEAFF. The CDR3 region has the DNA TGTGCCAGCAGCTTAAGAGAGGGTGAAGCTTTCTTT.

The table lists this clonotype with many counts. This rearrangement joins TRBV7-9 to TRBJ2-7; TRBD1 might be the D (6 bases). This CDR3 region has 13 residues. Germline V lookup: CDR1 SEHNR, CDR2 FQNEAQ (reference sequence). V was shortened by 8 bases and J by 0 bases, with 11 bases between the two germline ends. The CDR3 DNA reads TGTGCCAGCTCCGGGGACATCTCCTACGAGCAGTACTTC. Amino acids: CASSGDISYEQYF.

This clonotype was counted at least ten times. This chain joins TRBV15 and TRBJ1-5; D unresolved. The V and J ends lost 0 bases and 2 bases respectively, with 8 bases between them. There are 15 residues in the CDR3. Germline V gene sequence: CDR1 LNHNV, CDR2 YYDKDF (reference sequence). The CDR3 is CATSRDVGGNQPQHF. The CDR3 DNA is TGTGCCACCAGCAGAGATGTTGGGGGCAATCAGCCCCAGCATTTT.

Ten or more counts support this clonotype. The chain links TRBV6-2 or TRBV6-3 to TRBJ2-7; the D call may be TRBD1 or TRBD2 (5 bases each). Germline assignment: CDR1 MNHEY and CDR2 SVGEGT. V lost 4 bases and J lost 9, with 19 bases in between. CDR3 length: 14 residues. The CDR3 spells CASSFRGDSRVQYF. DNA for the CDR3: TGTGCCAGCAGTTTCCGGGGTGACAGCAGAGTGCAGTACTTC.

CDR3 DNA sequence: TGCAGTGCTAGAGATGGGCTTGCTACAGATACGCAGTATTTT. Protein sequence: CSARDGLATDTQYF. The rearrangement uses TRBV20-1 and TRBJ2-3; D uncertain. V dropped 0 bases and J dropped 3 bases, with 10 bases sitting between them. CDR1 is DFQATT, CDR2 SNEGSKA, per germline (reference sequence). The CDR3 covers 14 residues.

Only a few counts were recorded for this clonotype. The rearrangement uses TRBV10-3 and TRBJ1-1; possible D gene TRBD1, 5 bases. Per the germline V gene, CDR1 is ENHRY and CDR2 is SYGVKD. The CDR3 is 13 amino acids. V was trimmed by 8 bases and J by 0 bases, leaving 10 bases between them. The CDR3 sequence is CAIGGGMNTEAFF. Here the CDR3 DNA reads TGTGCCATCGGGGGGGGGATGAACACTGAAGCTTTCTTT.

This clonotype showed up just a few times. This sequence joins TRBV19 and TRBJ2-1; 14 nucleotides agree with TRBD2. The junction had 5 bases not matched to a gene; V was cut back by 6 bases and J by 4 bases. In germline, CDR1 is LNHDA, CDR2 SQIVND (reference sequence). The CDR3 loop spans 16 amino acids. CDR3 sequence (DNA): TGTGCCAGTAGGGGGACTAGCGGGAGTTTTTACAATGAGCAGTTCTTC. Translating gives CASRGTSGSFYNEQFF.

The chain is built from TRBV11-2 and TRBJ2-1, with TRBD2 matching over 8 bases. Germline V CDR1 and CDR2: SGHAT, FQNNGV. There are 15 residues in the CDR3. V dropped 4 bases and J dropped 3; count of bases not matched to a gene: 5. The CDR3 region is CASSYGRGGYNEQFF. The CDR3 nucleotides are TGTGCCAGCAGCTACGGACGGGGGGGCTACAATGAGCAGTTCTTC.

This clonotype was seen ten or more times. For the CDR3, the DNA is TGTGCCAGCAGCTTGGAGACTAACTATGGCTACACCTTC. Amino acid sequence: CASSLETNYGYTF. The chain recombines TRBV5-4 with TRBJ1-2; D not certain. The germline V gene has CDR1 SGHNT and CDR2 YYREEE (reference sequence). The V and J ends lost 0 bases and 0 bases respectively, with 3 bases between them. The CDR3 spans 13 residues.

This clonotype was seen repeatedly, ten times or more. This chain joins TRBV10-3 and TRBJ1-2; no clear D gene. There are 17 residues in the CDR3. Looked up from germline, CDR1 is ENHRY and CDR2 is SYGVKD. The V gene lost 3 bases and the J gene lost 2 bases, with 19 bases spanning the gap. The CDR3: CAISDPGSDFSNYGYTF. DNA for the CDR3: TGTGCCATCAGTGACCCAGGCAGCGACTTTTCCAACTATGGCTACACCTTC.

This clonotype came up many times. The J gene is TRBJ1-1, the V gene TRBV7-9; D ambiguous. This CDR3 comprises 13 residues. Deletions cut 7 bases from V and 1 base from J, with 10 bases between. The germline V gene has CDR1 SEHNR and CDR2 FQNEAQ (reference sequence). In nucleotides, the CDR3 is TGTGCCAGCACTTGGGTTCGGAACACTGAAGCTTTCTTT. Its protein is CASTWVRNTEAFF.

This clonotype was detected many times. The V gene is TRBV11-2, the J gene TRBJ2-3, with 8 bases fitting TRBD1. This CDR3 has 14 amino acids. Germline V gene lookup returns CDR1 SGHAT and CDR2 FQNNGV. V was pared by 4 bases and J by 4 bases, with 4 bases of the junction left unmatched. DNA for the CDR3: TGTGCCAGCAGCTCGGACAGGGCCCCAGATACGCAGTATTTT. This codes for CASSSDRAPDTQYF. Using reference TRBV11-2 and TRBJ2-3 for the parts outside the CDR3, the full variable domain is EAGVAQSPRYKIIEKRQSVAFWCNPISGHATLYWYQQILGQGPKLLIQFQNNGVVDDSQLPKDRFSAERLKGVDSTLKIQPAKLEDSAVYLCASSSDRAPDTQYFGPGTRLTVL.

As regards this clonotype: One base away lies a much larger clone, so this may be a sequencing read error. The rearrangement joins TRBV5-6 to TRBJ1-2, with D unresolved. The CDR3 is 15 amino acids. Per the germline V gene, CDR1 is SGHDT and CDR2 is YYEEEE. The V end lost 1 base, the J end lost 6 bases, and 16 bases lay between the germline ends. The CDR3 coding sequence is TGTGCCAGCAGCTTGATAACACATGGAAACCATGGCTACACCTTC. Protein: CASSLITHGNHGYTF.

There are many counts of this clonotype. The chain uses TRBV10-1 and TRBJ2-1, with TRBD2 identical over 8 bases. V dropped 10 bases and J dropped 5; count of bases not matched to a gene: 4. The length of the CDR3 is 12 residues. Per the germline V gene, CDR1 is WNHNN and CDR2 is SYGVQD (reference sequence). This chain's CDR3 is CATSGGHNEQFF. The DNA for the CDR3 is TGCGCCACCTCGGGGGGGCACAATGAGCAGTTCTTC.

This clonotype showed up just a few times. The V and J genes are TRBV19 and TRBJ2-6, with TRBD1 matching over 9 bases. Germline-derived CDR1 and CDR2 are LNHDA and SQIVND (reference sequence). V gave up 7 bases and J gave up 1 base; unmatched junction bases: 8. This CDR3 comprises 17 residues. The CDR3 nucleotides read TGTGCCAGTATGGGGACAGGGACTTCTTCTGGGGCCAACGTCCTGACTTTC. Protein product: CASMGTGTSSGANVLTF.

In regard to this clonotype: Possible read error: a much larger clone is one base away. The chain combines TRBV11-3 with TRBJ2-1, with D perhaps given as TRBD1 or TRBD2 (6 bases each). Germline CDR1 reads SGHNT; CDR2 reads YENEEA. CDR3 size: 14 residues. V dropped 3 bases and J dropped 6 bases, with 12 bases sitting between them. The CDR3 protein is CASSFGGPGNEQFF. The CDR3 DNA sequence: TGTGCCAGCAGCTTCGGGGGCCCGGGCAATGAGCAGTTCTTC. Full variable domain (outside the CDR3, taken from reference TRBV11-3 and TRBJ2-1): EAGVVQSPRYKIIEKKQPVAFWCNPISGHNTLYWYLQNLGQGPELLIRYENEEAVDDSQLPKDRFSAERLKGVDSTLKIQPAELGDSAVYLCASSFGGPGNEQFFGPGTRLTVL.

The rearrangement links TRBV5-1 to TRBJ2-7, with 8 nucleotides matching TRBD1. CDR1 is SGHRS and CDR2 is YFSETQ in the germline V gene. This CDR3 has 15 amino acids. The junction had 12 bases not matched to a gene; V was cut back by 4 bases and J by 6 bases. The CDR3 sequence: CASSRGAGGLGEQYF. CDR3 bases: TGCGCCAGCAGCCGTGGGGCAGGGGGCTTGGGCGAGCAGTACTTC.

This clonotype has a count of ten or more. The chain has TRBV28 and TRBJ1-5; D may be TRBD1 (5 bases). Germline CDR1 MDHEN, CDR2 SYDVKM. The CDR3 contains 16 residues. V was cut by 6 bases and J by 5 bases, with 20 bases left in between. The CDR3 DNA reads TGTGCCAGCAGCGATAAAAAGGGGTGGGGGGATCAGCCCCAGCATTTT. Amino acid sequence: CASSDKKGWGDQPQHF.

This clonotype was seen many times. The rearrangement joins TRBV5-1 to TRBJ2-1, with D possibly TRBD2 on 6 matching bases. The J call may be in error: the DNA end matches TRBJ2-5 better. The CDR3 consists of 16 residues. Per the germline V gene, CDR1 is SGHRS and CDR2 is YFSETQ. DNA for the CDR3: TGCGCCAGCAGCTTTGGACTAACCGGGATCCCGCCGACCCAGTACTTC. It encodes CASSFGLTGIPPTQYF.

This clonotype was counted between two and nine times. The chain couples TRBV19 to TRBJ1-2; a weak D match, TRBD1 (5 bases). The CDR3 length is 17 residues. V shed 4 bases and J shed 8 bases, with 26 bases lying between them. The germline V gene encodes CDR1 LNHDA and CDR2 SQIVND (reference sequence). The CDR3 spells CASSTPRRGGWTGGYTF. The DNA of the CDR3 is TGTGCCAGTAGTACACCCCGCCGCGGGGGGTGGACTGGCGGCTACACCTTC.